Below, 27 T cell receptor beta chains from the same sample are listed, as sequenced in a study of OX40 agonist ivuxolimab in advanced cancers. Sequencing was performed with immunoSEQ multiplex PCR; in TCRdb, only in-frame clones are kept and a portion is missing. The table shows 76,000 or so clones, with 80% to 90% occurring only once. The material was CD4+ or CD8+ T cells sorted from blood, obtained in a trial of the OX40 agonist ivuxolimab. These receptors all come from an adult with an advanced solid tumor such as melanoma, head and neck, liver or kidney cancer.

This clone was seen a single time. The chain carries TRBV7-3 and TRBJ2-7, with D possibly TRBD2 on 7 matching bases. Trimming left V 5 bases short and J 3 bases short, with 14 bases between. This CDR3 has 14 residues. From germline, CDR1 is SGHTA and CDR2 FQGTGA. This CDR3 reads CASSLGRGGYEQYF. The CDR3 nucleotides are TGTGCCAGCAGCCTCGGTAGGGGGGGCTACGAGCAGTACTTC.

This chain uses TRBV27 with TRBJ1-2; 12 nucleotides match TRBD1. The germline gives CDR1 MNHEY, CDR2 SMNVEV (reference sequence). This CDR3 has 13 residues. The J segment lost 11 bases and the V segment lost 8 bases, leaving 9 bases of the junction unmatched. CDR3 region: CASRYRDRGLYTF. Here the CDR3 DNA reads TGTGCCAGCCGATACCGGGACAGGGGGCTGTACACCTTC.

The rearrangement joins TRBV6-5 to TRBJ1-2; 11 nucleotides match TRBD1. The CDR3 loop spans 16 amino acids. Trimming removed 0 bases from V and 1 base from J; junction bases left unmatched: 1. Per germline, CDR1 MNHEY and CDR2 SVGAGI. The CDR3 is CASSYSGTGGNYGYTF. In nucleotides, the CDR3 is TGTGCCAGCAGTTACTCGGGGACAGGGGGTAACTATGGCTACACCTTC.

This rearrangement joins TRBV19 to TRBJ1-1; 7 nucleotides align to TRBD1. Germline CDR1 LNHDA, CDR2 SQIVND (reference sequence). This CDR3 is built from 15 residues. The junction had 11 bases not matched to a gene; V was cut back by 5 bases and J by 5 bases. DNA of the CDR3: TGTGCCAGTAGTCCCCAGACAGGGATAAGAACTGAAGCTTTCTTT. As protein: CASSPQTGIRTEAFF. The full variable domain, in which reference TRBV19 and TRBJ1-1 provide the parts outside the CDR3, is DGGITQSPKYLFRKEGQNVTLSCEQNLNHDAMYWYRQDPGQGLRLIYYSQIVNDFQKGDIAEGYSVSREKKESFPLTVTSAQKNPTAFYLCASSPQTGIRTEAFFGQGTRLTVV.

The chain has TRBV5-1 and TRBJ1-2, with 8 bases fitting TRBD1. The germline CDR1 and CDR2 sequences are SGHRS and YFSETQ. The ends lost 5 bases at V and 2 bases at J; junction bases unmatched: 5. CDR3 length equals 14 residues. The CDR3 DNA reads as TGCGCCAGCAGTATTCAGGGGGCAAACTATGGCTACACCTTC. Protein: CASSIQGANYGYTF.

This clone has only one observation. The chain recombines TRBV7-2 with TRBJ2-7; no clear D gene. This CDR3 comprises 12 residues. Germline CDR1 and CDR2: SGHTA and FQGNSA. Trimming stripped 2 bases from V and 5 bases from J, with 7 bases between. The CDR3 DNA is TGTGCCAGCAGCTTAAGGTCCCACGAGCAGTACTTC. It specifies CASSLRSHEQYF.

The V gene is TRBV11-2, the J gene TRBJ2-1; no definite D call. The V and J ends lost 1 base and 9 bases respectively, with 7 bases between them. This CDR3 region has 12 residues. Looked up from germline, CDR1 is SGHAT and CDR2 is FQNNGV. CDR3 sequence (DNA): TGTGCCAGCAGCTTAGCACTGACTGAGCAGTTCTTC. Its translation: CASSLALTEQFF.

A few counts support this clone. The rearrangement joins TRBV19 to TRBJ1-6; tentative D call: TRBD1 (6 bases). Per germline, CDR1 LNHDA and CDR2 SQIVND (reference sequence). V dropped 5 bases and J dropped 11 bases, with 16 bases sitting between them. CDR3 length equals 14 residues. The DNA for the CDR3 is TGTGCCAGTAGTGCAAGCGGACAGAATGCACCCCTCCACTTT. It is translated as CASSASGQNAPLHF.

This rearrangement joins TRBV29-1 to TRBJ1-1, with unresolved D. V lost 7 bases and J lost 1, with 7 bases in between. Germline CDR1 SQVTM, CDR2 ANQGSEA. This CDR3 has 11 residues. The CDR3 DNA is TGCAGCGCTGGCCCGAACACTGAAGCTTTCTTT. Amino acids: CSAGPNTEAFF.

The chain combines TRBV30 with TRBJ1-6; D uncertain. The CDR3 has 14 amino acids. V dropped 0 bases and J dropped 7 bases, with 10 bases sitting between them. The germline V gene encodes CDR1 GTSNPN and CDR2 SVGIG (reference sequence). CDR3 sequence reads: CAWSVDVQNSPLHF. The CDR3 DNA sequence: TGTGCCTGGAGTGTAGATGTGCAGAATTCACCCCTCCACTTT.

The rearrangement links TRBV27 to TRBJ2-3, with 9 bases identical to TRBD2. The CDR3 runs 14 residues. CDR1 is MNHEY and CDR2 is SMNVEV in the germline V gene (reference sequence). V lost 7 bases and J lost 2; bases outside the gene matches: 4. This CDR3 is CASNLAGTTDTQYF. The CDR3 DNA is TGTGCCAGCAACCTAGCGGGGACCACAGATACGCAGTATTTT.

The chain has TRBV5-4 and TRBJ2-1; D possibly uses TRBD1 or TRBD2 (5 bases each). Germline CDR1 SGHNT, CDR2 YYREEE (reference sequence). The CDR3 covers 15 residues. V was pared by 0 bases and J by 5 bases, with 12 bases between. In DNA, the CDR3 is TGTGCCAGCAGCTTGGCTGGGGGTCCCCACAATGAGCAGTTCTTC. Amino acids: CASSLAGGPHNEQFF.

V usage is TRBV30 and J usage is TRBJ2-5; D is undetermined. V dropped 8 bases and J dropped 0 bases, with 13 bases sitting between them. This CDR3 contains 13 residues. CDR1 is GTSNPN, CDR2 SVGIG, per germline (reference sequence). The CDR3: CATDGAYQETQYF. The CDR3, as DNA: TGTGCCACCGACGGTGCGTACCAAGAGACCCAGTACTTC. Full variable domain (missing parts from reference TRBV30 and TRBJ2-5): SQTIHQWPATLVQPVGSPLSLECTVEGTSNPNLYWYRQAAGRGLQLLFYSVGIGQISSEVPQNLSASRPQDRQFILSSKKLLLSDSGFYLCATDGAYQETQYFGPGTRLLVL.

The gene calls are TRBV5-4 and TRBJ2-7, with TRBD1 matching 7 bases. Unmatched junction bases numbered 7, after V lost 4 bases and J lost 3 bases. In germline, CDR1 is SGHNT, CDR2 YYREEE (reference sequence). The CDR3 loop spans 14 amino acids. CDR3 residues: CASSRYGTDYEQYF. The DNA for the CDR3 is TGTGCCAGCAGCCGTTATGGGACAGACTACGAGCAGTACTTC.

V usage is TRBV6-1 and J usage is TRBJ2-2; D gene uncertain. Per the germline V gene, CDR1 is MNHNS and CDR2 is SASEGT. Trimming took 8 bases from V and 1 from J, leaving 11 bases between them. The CDR3 has 14 amino acids. In DNA, the CDR3 is TGTGCCAGCGCAGACCGCATGAACACCGGGGAGCTGTTTTTT. Translation gives CASADRMNTGELFF.

This clone has more than one count but fewer than ten. The chain couples TRBV14 to TRBJ2-5; 7 bases line up with TRBD2. The V gene end was trimmed by 4 bases and the J gene end by 5 bases; junction bases not matched to a gene: 13. Per germline, CDR1 SGHDN and CDR2 FVKESK. The length of the CDR3 is 16 residues. In nucleotides, the CDR3 is TGTGCCAGCAGCCTCATCGCCCTTCTAGCGGAGGAGACCCAGTACTTC. Translated, it gives CASSLIALLAEETQYF.

This clone was counted only a few times. The chain uses TRBV5-1 and TRBJ1-6; D gene uncertain. This CDR3 has 14 amino acids. V shed 0 bases and J shed 6 bases, with 7 bases lying between them. Germline values: CDR1 SGHRS, CDR2 YFSETQ. CDR3 amino acids: CASSLGLPNSPLHF. In DNA form, the CDR3 reads TGCGCCAGCAGCTTGGGCCTTCCTAATTCACCCCTCCACTTT. The variable domain in full, with the rest retrieved from reference TRBV5-1 and TRBJ1-6, is KAGVTQTPRYLIKTRGQQVTLSCSPISGHRSVSWYQQTPGQGLQFLFEYFSETQRNKGNFPGRFSGRQFSNSRSEMNVSTLELGDSALYLCASSLGLPNSPLHFGNGTRLTVT.

This clone is classed as medium-sized. V usage is TRBV13 and J usage is TRBJ1-3, with 10 bases aligning to TRBD1. After removal of 8 bases from V and 4 bases from J, the junction contained 5 bases not matched to a gene. In germline, CDR1 is PRHDT, CDR2 FYEKMQ (reference sequence). The CDR3 loop spans 14 amino acids. In nucleotides, the CDR3 is TGTGCCAGCGGTCAGACAGGGGGCGGAAACACCATATATTTT. Amino acids: CASGQTGGGNTIYF.

This chain links TRBV7-9 with TRBJ2-3; 7 bases match TRBD1. The CDR3 totals 13 residues. The J segment lost 13 bases and the V segment lost 6 bases, leaving 13 bases of the junction unmatched. The germline V gene encodes CDR1 SEHNR and CDR2 FQNEAQ (reference sequence). CDR3 coding DNA: TGTGCCAGCAGGCGATCTACAGGGGCAGAAAAGTATTTT. This sequence encodes CASRRSTGAEKYF.

This sequence joins TRBV6-1 and TRBJ1-2; D remains ambiguous. V lost 6 bases to trimming and J lost 6 bases, with 11 bases between them. The CDR3 is made up of 12 amino acids. Germline V lookup: CDR1 MNHNS, CDR2 SASEGT. CDR3 DNA sequence: TGTGCCAGCAGCGAAAGCCGGCATGGCTACACCTTC. It specifies CASSESRHGYTF.

This clone was seen a few times. The chain joins TRBV10-2 to TRBJ2-3, with D tentatively TRBD2 (5 bases). The germline V and J ends were trimmed by 9 bases and 2 bases, with 9 bases remaining between them. The CDR3 is 12 amino acids. Germline V gives CDR1 WSHSY, CDR2 SAAADI. The CDR3 protein is CARDLTTDTQYF. Written as DNA, the CDR3 is TGCGCCAGGGACTTGACCACAGATACGCAGTATTTT.

This chain connects TRBV10-3 to TRBJ1-3; a possible D gene is TRBD1 (5 bases). This CDR3 is 18 amino acids long. With 3 bases removed from V and 0 bases from J, the gap between germline ends came to 18 bases. Looked up from germline, CDR1 is ENHRY and CDR2 is SYGVKD. CDR3 sequence: CAISEWQGLGTSGNTIYF. In DNA form, the CDR3 reads TGTGCCATCAGTGAATGGCAAGGCCTGGGGACCTCTGGAAACACCATATATTTT.

The chain has TRBV18 and TRBJ1-2; D gene uncertain. Germline assignment: CDR1 KGHSH and CDR2 LQKENI. The CDR3 totals 13 residues. V was trimmed by 2 bases and J by 5 bases, leaving 9 bases between them. DNA for the CDR3: TGTGCCAGCTCACCAAGACCTCGATATGGCTACACCTTC. Translated: CASSPRPRYGYTF. Full variable domain (remainder filled in from reference TRBV18 and TRBJ1-2): NAGVMQNPRHLVRRRGQEARLRCSPMKGHSHVYWYRQLPEEGLKFMVYLQKENIIDESGMPKERFSAEFPKEGPSILRIQQVVRGDSAAYFCASSPRPRYGYTFGSGTRLTVV.

The chain carries TRBV18 and TRBJ1-1; 8 positions agree with TRBD1. Trimming at V came to 4 bases and at J to 7 bases, leaving 20 bases not matched to a gene. The germline V gene encodes CDR1 KGHSH and CDR2 LQKENI. This CDR3 has 18 amino acids. CDR3 amino acids: CASSLNRPGQGLMGEAFF. The CDR3, as DNA: TGTGCCAGCTCACTCAACCGTCCAGGACAGGGATTGATGGGTGAAGCTTTCTTT.

This clone came up once. J is TRBJ1-4 and V is TRBV10-2, with TRBD1 as a possible D gene (6 bases). From germline, CDR1 is WSHSY and CDR2 SAAADI. Trimming shortened V by 3 bases and J by 8 bases, and 13 bases separated the two germline ends. The CDR3 runs 14 residues. DNA of the CDR3: TGCGCCAGCAGTGACGGGGGGCACGGCGAAAAACTGTTTTTT. Protein sequence: CASSDGGHGEKLFF.

A single count supports this clone. The chain employs TRBV20-1 and TRBJ2-5; D is undetermined. Trimming took 6 bases from V and 9 from J, leaving 8 bases between them. Germline V gene lookup returns CDR1 DFQATT and CDR2 SNEGSKA (reference sequence). This CDR3 spans 9 amino acids. The CDR3 region has the DNA TGCAGTGCCGGTGGTGCCCAGTACTTC. It specifies CSAGGAQYF.

This sequence joins TRBV19 and TRBJ2-5, with D possibly TRBD1 on 6 matching bases. The CDR3 contains 13 residues. Germline lookup yields CDR1 LNHDA and CDR2 SQIVND (reference sequence). The V and J ends lost 6 bases and 5 bases respectively, with 13 bases between them. The CDR3 loop is CASRNRAAETQYF. Here the CDR3 DNA reads TGTGCCAGTAGGAACAGGGCGGCGGAGACCCAGTACTTC.